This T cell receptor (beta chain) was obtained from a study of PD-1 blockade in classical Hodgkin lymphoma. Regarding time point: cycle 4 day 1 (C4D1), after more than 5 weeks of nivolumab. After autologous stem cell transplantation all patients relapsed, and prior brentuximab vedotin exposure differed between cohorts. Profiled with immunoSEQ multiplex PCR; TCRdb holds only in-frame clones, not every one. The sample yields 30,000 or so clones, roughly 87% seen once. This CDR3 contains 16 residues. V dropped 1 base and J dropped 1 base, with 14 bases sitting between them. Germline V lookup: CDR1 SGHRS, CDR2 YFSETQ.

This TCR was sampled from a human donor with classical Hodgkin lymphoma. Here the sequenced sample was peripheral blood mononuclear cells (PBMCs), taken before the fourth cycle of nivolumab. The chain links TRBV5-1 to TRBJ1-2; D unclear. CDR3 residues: CASSLPAASFNYGYTF. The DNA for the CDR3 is TGCGCCAGCAGCTTGCCGGCGGCTTCTTTTAACTATGGCTACACCTTC.